A selection of T cell receptor beta chains follows, all from one sample in a study of blood T cell repertoires in COVID-19. The protocol was immunoSEQ multiplex PCR, while the TCRdb copy is restricted to in-frame clones and leaves out a portion. This sample yields about 360,000 clones, of which less than 90% are seen a single time; 7% to 7.5% belongs to the top ten. Sequencing input: peripheral blood. Source of these receptors: a woman aged 60-75 years with COVID-19, enrolled during active disease. CDR3s include the opening cysteine and the closing phenylalanine or tryptophan. The order of the fields is J gene, D gene, clone size, V gene, CDR3 DNA, CDR3 protein. A D gene is named only where the DNA matches it firmly. The size field is filled for only some rows; it gives once, few, many or a size class.

>TRBJ1-2|.|.|TRBV19
TGTGCCAGTAGTATATCAGGGGTCGTCTATGGCTACACCTTC
CASSISGVVYGYTF
>TRBJ1-6|.|.|TRBV6-5
TGTGCCAGCAGTAGACAGGTCGATAATTCACCCCTCCACTTT
CASSRQVDNSPLHF
>TRBJ1-3|TRBD1|.|TRBV6-4
TGTGCCAGCAGTGGCCCGGGACAGACGTCCCCGGGGTCTGGAAACACCATATATTTT
CASSGPGQTSPGSGNTIYF
>TRBJ1-1|.|.|TRBV9
TGTGCCAGCAGCGTAGGTGTCAAAAAAGCCACTGAAGCTTTCTTT
CASSVGVKKATEAFF
>TRBJ2-7|TRBD1|.|TRBV5-5
TGTGCCAGCAGCTTGCTGGACAGGAGTCCGAGAAGCGAGCAGTACTTC
CASSLLDRSPRSEQYF
>TRBJ2-2|.|.|TRBV5-1
TGCGCCAGCAGCTTAAGTTTTGACAGGAGTCGGACCGGGGAGCTGTTTTTT
CASSLSFDRSRTGELFF
>TRBJ1-2|TRBD1|.|TRBV2
TGTGCCAGCAGTGAGGGAATAGCGGGACAGAACTATGGCTACACCTTC
CASSEGIAGQNYGYTF
>TRBJ1-2|.|.|TRBV6-5
TGTGCCAGCAGTTCCTGGGACACGACGCTCGCTGGCTACACCTTC
CASSSWDTTLAGYTF
>TRBJ1-3|.|.|TRBV21-1
TGTGCCAGCAGCAAAGTGGGCAGGGTAACCTCTGGAAACACCATATATTTT
CASSKVGRVTSGNTIYF
>TRBJ1-4|.|.|TRBV6-5
TGTGCCAGCAGTTACGGCAGCGCTGCAACTAATGAAAAACTGTTTTTT
CASSYGSAATNEKLFF
>TRBJ2-1|TRBD2|.|TRBV2
TGTGCCAGCGGTTTATCGACTAGCGGAACCTACAATGAGCAGTTCTTC
CASGLSTSGTYNEQFF
>TRBJ1-2|.|.|TRBV30
TGTGCCTGGAGCCCCCTGGGCAGGCGGGTGGACTATGGCTACACCTTC
CAWSPLGRRVDYGYTF
>TRBJ1-2|.|.|TRBV16
TGTGCCAGCAGCCAATACACAGGGAAAACCTATGGCTACACCTTC
CASSQYTGKTYGYTF
>TRBJ2-2|.|.|TRBV5-6
TGTGCCAGCAGCTTGGCCGGGGGGAACACCGGGGAGCTGTTTTTT
CASSLAGGNTGELFF
>TRBJ2-5|.|.|TRBV6-6
TGTGCCAGCAGTTACTCCAGTGAGACCCAGTACTTC
CASSYSSETQYF
>TRBJ1-6|TRBD1|.|TRBV9
TGTGCCAGCAGCGTAGAGACAGGGAATTATTCACCCCTCCACTTT
CASSVETGNYSPLHF
>TRBJ2-7|.|few|TRBV4-2
TGTGCCAGCAGCCAAGAGGGCAGGGGGGATTCCTACGAGCAGTACTTC
CASSQEGRGDSYEQYF
>TRBJ1-2|.|.|TRBV5-8
TGTGCCAGCAGCCGGCTGCCAGGAATTGGAAACTATGGCTACACCTTC
CASSRLPGIGNYGYTF
>TRBJ2-1|.|.|TRBV5-5
TGTGCCAGCAGCCTGAGGGGCGGGGAGTCGGAATACAATGAGCAGTTCTTC
CASSLRGGESEYNEQFF
>TRBJ2-2|TRBD1|.|TRBV7-6
TGTGCCAGCAGCTTAGCCCCGATCGGGCAGGGGGCCGGGGAGCTGTTTTTT
CASSLAPIGQGAGELFF
>TRBJ2-5|.|.|TRBV24-1
TGTGCCACCAGTGCAGGGGAAGAGACCCAGTACTTC
CATSAGEETQYF
>TRBJ1-1|.|.|TRBV24-1
TGTGCCACCAGTGATGGCAGGGGTGAAGCTTTCTTT
CATSDGRGEAFF
>TRBJ2-3|TRBD1|.|TRBV11-1
TGTGCCAGCAGCTTAGAGGGGGCCAGCACAGATACGCAGTATTTT
CASSLEGASTDTQYF
>TRBJ2-3|.|.|TRBV3-1/TRBV3-2
TGTGCCAGCAGCCAAGATAAGGGGATTAGCACAGATACGCAGTATTTT
CASSQDKGISTDTQYF
>TRBJ2-1|TRBD2|once|TRBV3-1/TRBV3-2
TGTGCCAGCAGCCCTCAGGGACTAGCGGGTGACGAGCAGTTCTTC
CASSPQGLAGDEQFF
>TRBJ2-7|TRBD1|few|TRBV11-3
TGTGCCAGCAGCTTGGGGGGACAGGGGATGTACGAGCAGTACTTC
CASSLGGQGMYEQYF
>TRBJ1-6|TRBD1|once|TRBV9
TGTGCCAGCAGCGTTGGGGGGACAGGGAATTCACCCCTCCACTTT
CASSVGGTGNSPLHF
>TRBJ1-4|TRBD1|.|TRBV5-1
TGCGCCAGCAGCGGAGGACAGGGTGAAAAACTGTTTTTT
CASSGGQGEKLFF
>TRBJ2-1|TRBD2|.|TRBV5-1
TGCGCCAGCAGCATAATAGCGGGGGGGATTTATAATGAGCAGTTCTTC
CASSIIAGGIYNEQFF
>TRBJ2-1|TRBD2|once|TRBV6-5
TGTGCCAGCAGCCGACTAGCAAATGAGCAGTTCTTC
CASSRLANEQFF
>TRBJ1-4|.|many|TRBV7-9
TGTGCCACCTCCTTAAGTGGCGAAAAACTGTTTTTT
CATSLSGEKLFF
>TRBJ2-2|TRBD2|.|TRBV7-6
TGTGCCAGCAGCCGTACCGGGGGGGCCGGAACCGGGGAGCTGTTTTTT
CASSRTGGAGTGELFF
>TRBJ1-3|TRBD1|.|TRBV9
TGTGCCAGCAGCGCCGGACAGGGGAATTCTGGAAACACCATATATTTT
CASSAGQGNSGNTIYF
>TRBJ2-1|TRBD1|.|TRBV10-3
TGTGCCATTGACAGGGGGCGCGGGGATGAGCAGTTCTTC
CAIDRGRGDEQFF
>TRBJ2-7|.|.|TRBV21-1
TGTGCCAGCAGGCAGAGGGAGCGTTACGAGCAGTACTTC
CASRQRERYEQYF